This T cell receptor beta chain was recovered during a study of T cells in Graves' hyperthyroidism and ophthalmopathy. In this sample, this clonotype turned up many times. Germline CDR1 SGHTA, CDR2 FQGNSA. The CDR3 is made up of 13 amino acids. V lost 5 bases and J 4 bases, leaving 11 bases between the germline ends. Patients aged 18 to 65 with hyperthyroidism were newly diagnosed, with duration under 2 months. Using RNA transcripts as the source, TCR beta CDR3 regions were amplified. RT-PCR in the first round (using the HTBI primer set) targeted the TCR CDR3. TCRdb re-called the multiplex PCR reads with MiXCR, one entry per CDR3 protein. Altogether hundreds of thousands of distinct CDR3 sequences are present, 38% being singletons, with the ten largest covering about 8.9%.

The sample was blood. The chain combines TRBV7-2 with TRBJ1-2; possible D gene TRBD1, 6 bases. This receptor was identified in a man between 18 and 35 years old with Graves' hyperthyroidism. The CDR3 sequence is CASSPDRTYGYTF. CDR3 nucleotide sequence: TGTGCCAGCAGCCCTGACAGGACCTATGGCTACACCTTC.